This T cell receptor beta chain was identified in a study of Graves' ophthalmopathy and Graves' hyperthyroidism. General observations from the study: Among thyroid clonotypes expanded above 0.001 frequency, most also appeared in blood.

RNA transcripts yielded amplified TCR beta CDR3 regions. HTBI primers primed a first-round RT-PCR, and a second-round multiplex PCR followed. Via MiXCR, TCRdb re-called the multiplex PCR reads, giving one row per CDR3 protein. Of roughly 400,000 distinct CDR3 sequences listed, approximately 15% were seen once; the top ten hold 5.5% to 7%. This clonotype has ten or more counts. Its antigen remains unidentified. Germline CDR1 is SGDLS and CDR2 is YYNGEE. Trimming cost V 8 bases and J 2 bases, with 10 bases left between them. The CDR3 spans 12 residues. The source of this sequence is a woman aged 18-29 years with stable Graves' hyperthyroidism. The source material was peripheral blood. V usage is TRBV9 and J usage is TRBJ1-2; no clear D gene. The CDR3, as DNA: TGTGCCAGTCGGACGGTGAACTATGGCTACACCTTC. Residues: CASRTVNYGYTF.